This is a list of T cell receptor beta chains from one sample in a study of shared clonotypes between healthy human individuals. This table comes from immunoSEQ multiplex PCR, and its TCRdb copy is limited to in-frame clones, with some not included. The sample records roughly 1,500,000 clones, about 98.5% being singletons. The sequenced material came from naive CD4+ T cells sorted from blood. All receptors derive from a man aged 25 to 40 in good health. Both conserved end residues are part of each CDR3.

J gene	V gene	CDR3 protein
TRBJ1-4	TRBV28	CAIKDPATNEKLFF
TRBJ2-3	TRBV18	CASSPPEGDTQYF
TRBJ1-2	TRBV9	CASSTRTGGNYGYTF
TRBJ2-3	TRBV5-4	CASSLQEITDTQYF
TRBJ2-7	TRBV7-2	CASSYTLAPYEQYF
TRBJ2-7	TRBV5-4	CASSLPSGSTYEQYF
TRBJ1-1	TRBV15	CATSRADRNTEAFF
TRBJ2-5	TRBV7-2	CASSLGNNGETQYF
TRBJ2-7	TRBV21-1	CASSKGRCYAAEGPYEQYF
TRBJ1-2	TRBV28	CASSRGRAFDTF
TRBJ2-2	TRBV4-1	CASSQEGTSGSTNTGELFF
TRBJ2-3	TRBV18	CASSQDIYTDTQYF
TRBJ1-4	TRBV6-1	CAVQGQKGEKLFF
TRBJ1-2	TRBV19	CASSRTGVYGYTF
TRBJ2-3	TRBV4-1	CASSQSRPGTSGRVRDTQYF
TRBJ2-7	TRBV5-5	CASDDNVGAYEQYF
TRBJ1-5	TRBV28	CASSLPGTEPQHF
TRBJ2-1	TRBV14	CASSWGFGRIGDNEQFF
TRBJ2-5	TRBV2	CASSIAGAGETQYF
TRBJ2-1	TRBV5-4	CASSLGSDPTYNEQFF
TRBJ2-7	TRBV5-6	CASSLVGRGVKGYEQYF
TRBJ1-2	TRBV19	CASTGQGTYGYTF
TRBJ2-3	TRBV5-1	CASSLYGQGSTDTQYF
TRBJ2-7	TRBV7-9	CASSPYLRSSGQYF
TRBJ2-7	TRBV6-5	CASSDNKYEQYF
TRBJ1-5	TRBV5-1	CASSEGMGQPQHF
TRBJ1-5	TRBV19	CASSTSRQVRQPQHF
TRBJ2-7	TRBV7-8	CASSSRLGGTSAYEQYF
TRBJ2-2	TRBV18	CASSPQRASGIATGELFF
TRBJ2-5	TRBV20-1	CSARGETQYF
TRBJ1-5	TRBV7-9	CASSPDSYQPQHF
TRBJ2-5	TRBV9	CASSVDGTGGLKETQYF
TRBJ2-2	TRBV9	CASSVDFTGELFF
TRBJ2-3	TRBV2	CASREASVQGARTDTQYF
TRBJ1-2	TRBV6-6	CASSYGHRGLDYGYTF
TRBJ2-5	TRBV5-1	CASSSGLAGGQETQYF
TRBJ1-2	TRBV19	CASSVTGNYGYTF
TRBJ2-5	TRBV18	CASSPLVGNQETQYF
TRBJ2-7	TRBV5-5	CASSLARGGGYEQYF
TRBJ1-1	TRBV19	CASSIMMGTEAFF
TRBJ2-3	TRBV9	CASSVDGRAFSDTQYF
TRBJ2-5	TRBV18	CASSPSGTSTAETQYF
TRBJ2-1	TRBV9	CASSIIPGTGGYNEQFF